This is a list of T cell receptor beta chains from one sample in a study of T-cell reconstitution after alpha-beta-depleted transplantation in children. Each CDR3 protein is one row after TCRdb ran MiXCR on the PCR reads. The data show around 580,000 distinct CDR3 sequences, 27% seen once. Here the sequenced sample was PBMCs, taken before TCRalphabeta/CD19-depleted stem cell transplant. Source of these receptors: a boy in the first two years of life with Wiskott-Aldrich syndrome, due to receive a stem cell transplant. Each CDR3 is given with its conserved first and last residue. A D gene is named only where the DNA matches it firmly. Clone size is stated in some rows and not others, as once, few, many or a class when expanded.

CDR3 protein: CASSPPVSGCNSPLHF; CDR3 DNA: TGTGCCAGCTCACCACCGGTGTCAGGGTGTAATTCACCCCTCCACTTT; V gene: TRBV18; J gene: TRBJ1-6; CDR3 length: 16; D gene: .; clone size: .
CDR3 protein: CSAGNRGGETQYF; CDR3 DNA: TGCAGTGCTGGAAACAGGGGAGGGGAGACCCAGTACTTC; V gene: TRBV20-1; J gene: TRBJ2-5; CDR3 length: 13; D gene: .; clone size: .
CDR3 protein: CATSDGTGGMWNEQFF; CDR3 DNA: TGTGCCACCAGTGATGGGACAGGGGGTATGTGGAATGAGCAGTTCTTC; V gene: TRBV24-1; J gene: TRBJ2-1; CDR3 length: 16; D gene: TRBD1; clone size: .
CDR3 protein: CSASKTRGGIGYGYTF; CDR3 DNA: TGCAGTGCTTCGAAGACACGAGGGGGGATAGGCTATGGCTACACCTTC; V gene: TRBV20-1; J gene: TRBJ1-2; CDR3 length: 16; D gene: .; clone size: .
CDR3 protein: CSASIQGRTYEQYF; CDR3 DNA: TGCAGTGCTAGTATACAGGGACGTACCTACGAGCAGTACTTC; V gene: TRBV20-1; J gene: TRBJ2-7; CDR3 length: 14; D gene: .; clone size: .
CDR3 protein: CASRVLAATGELFF; CDR3 DNA: TGTGCCAGCAGGGTACTAGCGGCCACCGGGGAGCTGTTTTTT; V gene: TRBV4-2; J gene: TRBJ2-2; CDR3 length: 14; D gene: TRBD2; clone size: .
CDR3 protein: CASSAPSQYYEQYF; CDR3 DNA: TGTGCCAGCAGTGCCCCGAGCCAATACTACGAGCAGTACTTC; V gene: TRBV12-3/TRBV12-4; J gene: TRBJ2-7; CDR3 length: 14; D gene: .; clone size: .
CDR3 protein: CASSSNPTTSPRETQYF; CDR3 DNA: TGTGCCAGCAGCTCAAACCCTACGACTAGTCCAAGAGAGACCCAGTACTTC; V gene: TRBV11-2; J gene: TRBJ2-5; CDR3 length: 17; D gene: .; clone size: few
CDR3 protein: CASSLVRANGYTF; CDR3 DNA: TGTGCCAGCAGTTTAGTTCGAGCAAATGGCTACACCTTC; V gene: TRBV12-3/TRBV12-4; J gene: TRBJ1-2; CDR3 length: 13; D gene: .; clone size: few
CDR3 protein: CSATRDGARNEQFF; CDR3 DNA: TGCAGTGCTACCCGGGACGGGGCTCGGAATGAGCAGTTCTTC; V gene: TRBV20-1; J gene: TRBJ2-1; CDR3 length: 14; D gene: .; clone size: few
CDR3 protein: CSARVPGTVMNTGELFF; CDR3 DNA: TGCAGTGCTAGAGTCCCCGGGACAGTGATGAACACCGGGGAGCTGTTTTTT; V gene: TRBV20-1; J gene: TRBJ2-2; CDR3 length: 17; D gene: TRBD1; clone size: .
CDR3 protein: CASSLALYSNQPQHF; CDR3 DNA: TGCGCCAGCAGCTTGGCCCTTTATAGCAATCAGCCCCAGCATTTT; V gene: TRBV5-1; J gene: TRBJ1-5; CDR3 length: 15; D gene: .; clone size: .